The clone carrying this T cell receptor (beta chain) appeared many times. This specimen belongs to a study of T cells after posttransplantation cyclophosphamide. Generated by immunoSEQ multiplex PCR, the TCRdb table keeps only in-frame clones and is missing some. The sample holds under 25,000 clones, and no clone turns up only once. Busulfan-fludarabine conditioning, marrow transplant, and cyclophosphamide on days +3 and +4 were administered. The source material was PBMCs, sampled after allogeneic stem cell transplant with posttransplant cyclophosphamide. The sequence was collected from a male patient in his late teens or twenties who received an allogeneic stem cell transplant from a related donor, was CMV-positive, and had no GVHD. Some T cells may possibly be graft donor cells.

This CDR3 is CAWIRGYGYTF. CDR3 nucleotides: TGTGCCTGGATTAGGGGGTATGGCTACACCTTC. The V gene is TRBV30, the J gene TRBJ1-2; the D gene is possibly TRBD1 (6 bases). The V and J ends lost 4 bases and 5 bases respectively, with 8 bases between them. Germline CDR1 GTSNPN, CDR2 SVGIG (reference sequence). This CDR3 region has 11 residues.